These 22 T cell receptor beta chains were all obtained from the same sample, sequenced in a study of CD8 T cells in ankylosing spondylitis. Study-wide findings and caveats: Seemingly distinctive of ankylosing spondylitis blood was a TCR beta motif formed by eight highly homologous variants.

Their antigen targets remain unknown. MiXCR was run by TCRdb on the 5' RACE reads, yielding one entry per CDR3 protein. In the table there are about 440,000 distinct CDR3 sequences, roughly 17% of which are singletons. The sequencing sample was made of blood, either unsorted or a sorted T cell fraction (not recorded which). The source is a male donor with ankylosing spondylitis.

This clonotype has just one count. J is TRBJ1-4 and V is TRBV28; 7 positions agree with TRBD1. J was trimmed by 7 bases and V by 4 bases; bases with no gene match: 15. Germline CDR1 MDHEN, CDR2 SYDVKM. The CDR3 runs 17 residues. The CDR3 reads CASSSYRDSRLLEKLFF. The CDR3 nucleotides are TGTGCCAGCAGTTCCTACCGGGACAGCAGGCTTCTTGAAAAACTGTTTTTT. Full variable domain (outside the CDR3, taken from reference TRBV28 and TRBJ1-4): DVKVTQSSRYLVKRTGEKVFLECVQDMDHENMFWYRQDPGLGLRLIYFSYDVKMKEKGDIPEGYSVSREKKERFSLILESASTNQTSMYLCASSSYRDSRLLEKLFFGSGTQLSVL.

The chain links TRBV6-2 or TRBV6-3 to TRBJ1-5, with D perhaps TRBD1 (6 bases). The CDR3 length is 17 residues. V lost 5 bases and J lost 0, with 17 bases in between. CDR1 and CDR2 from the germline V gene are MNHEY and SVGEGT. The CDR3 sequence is CASSRPQGSVSNQPQHF. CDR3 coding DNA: TGTGCCAGCAGTCGCCCTCAGGGGAGCGTTAGCAATCAGCCCCAGCATTTT.

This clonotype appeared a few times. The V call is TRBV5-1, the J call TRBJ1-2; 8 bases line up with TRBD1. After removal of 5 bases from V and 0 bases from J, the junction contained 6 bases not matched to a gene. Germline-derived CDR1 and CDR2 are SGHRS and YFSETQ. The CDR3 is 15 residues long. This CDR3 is CASRTQGGSNYGYTF. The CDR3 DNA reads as TGCGCCAGCAGAACACAGGGGGGATCTAACTATGGCTACACCTTC.

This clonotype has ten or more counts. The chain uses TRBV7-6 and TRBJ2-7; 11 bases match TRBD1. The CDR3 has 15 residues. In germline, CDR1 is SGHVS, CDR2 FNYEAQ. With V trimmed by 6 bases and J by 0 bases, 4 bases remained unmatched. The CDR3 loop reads CASSSGTGGSYEQYF. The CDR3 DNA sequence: TGTGCCAGCAGTTCCGGGACAGGGGGCTCCTACGAGCAGTACTTC.

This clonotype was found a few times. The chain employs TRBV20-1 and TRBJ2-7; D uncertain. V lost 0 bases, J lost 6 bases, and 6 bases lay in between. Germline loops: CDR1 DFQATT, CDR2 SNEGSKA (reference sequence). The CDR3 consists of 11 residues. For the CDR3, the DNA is TGCAGTGCTAGAGATATCTTCGAGCAGTACTTC. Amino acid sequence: CSARDIFEQYF.

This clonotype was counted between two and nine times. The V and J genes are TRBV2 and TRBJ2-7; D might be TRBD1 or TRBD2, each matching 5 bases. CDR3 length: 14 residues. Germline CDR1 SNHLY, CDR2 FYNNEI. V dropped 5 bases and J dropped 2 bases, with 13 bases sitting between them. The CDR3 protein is CASSPGDGTYEQYF. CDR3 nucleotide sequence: TGTGCCAGCAGTCCCGGGGACGGCACCTACGAGCAGTACTTC.

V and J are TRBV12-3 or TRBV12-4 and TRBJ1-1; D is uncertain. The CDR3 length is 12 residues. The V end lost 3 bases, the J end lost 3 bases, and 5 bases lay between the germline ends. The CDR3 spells CASSFSYTEAFF. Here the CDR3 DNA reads TGTGCCAGCAGTTTTTCTTACACTGAAGCTTTCTTT.

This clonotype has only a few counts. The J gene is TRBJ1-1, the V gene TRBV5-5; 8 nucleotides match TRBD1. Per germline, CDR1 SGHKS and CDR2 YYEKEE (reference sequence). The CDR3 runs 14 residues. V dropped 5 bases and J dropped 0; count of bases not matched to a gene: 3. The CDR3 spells CASSLQGVNTEAFF. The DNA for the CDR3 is TGTGCCAGCAGTTTACAGGGGGTGAACACTGAAGCTTTCTTT.

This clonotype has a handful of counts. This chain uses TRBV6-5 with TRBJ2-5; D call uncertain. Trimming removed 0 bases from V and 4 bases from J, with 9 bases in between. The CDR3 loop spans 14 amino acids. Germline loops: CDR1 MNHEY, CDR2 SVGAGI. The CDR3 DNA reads TGTGCCAGCAGTTACTCGAGGACGGGAGAGACCCAGTACTTC. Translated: CASSYSRTGETQYF.

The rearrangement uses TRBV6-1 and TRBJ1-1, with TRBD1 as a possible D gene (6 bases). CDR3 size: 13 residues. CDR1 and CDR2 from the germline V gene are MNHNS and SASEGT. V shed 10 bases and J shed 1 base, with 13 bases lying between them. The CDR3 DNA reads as TGTGCCACCCTTCCGGGACAGAACACTGAAGCTTTCTTT. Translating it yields CATLPGQNTEAFF.

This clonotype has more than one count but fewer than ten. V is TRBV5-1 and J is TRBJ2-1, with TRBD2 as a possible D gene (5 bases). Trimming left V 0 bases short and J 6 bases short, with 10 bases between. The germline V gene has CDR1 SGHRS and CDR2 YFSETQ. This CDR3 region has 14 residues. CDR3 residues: CASSLGVGINEQFF. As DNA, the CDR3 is TGCGCCAGCAGCTTGGGTGTCGGGATCAATGAGCAGTTCTTC.

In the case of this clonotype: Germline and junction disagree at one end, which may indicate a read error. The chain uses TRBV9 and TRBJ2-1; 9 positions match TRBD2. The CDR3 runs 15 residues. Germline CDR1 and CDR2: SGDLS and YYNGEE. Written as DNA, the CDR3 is TGTGCCAGCAGAGTAGACCAGCGGGGGGTCAGGGAGCAGTTCTTC. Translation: CASRVDQRGVREQFF.

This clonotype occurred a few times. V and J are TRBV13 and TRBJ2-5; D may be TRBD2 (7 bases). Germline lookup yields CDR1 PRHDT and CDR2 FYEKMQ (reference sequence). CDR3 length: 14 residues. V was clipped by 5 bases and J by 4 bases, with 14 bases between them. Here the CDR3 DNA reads TGTGCCAGCAGCAAGAGGGGGGGAGGAGAGACCCAGTACTTC. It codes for CASSKRGGGETQYF.

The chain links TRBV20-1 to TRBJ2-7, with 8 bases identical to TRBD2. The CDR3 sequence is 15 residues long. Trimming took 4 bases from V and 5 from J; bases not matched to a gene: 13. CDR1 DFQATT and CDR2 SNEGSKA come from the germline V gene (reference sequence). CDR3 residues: CSAMSGSSSGHEQYF. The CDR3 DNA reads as TGCAGTGCTATGAGCGGGAGCTCCTCGGGCCACGAGCAGTACTTC.

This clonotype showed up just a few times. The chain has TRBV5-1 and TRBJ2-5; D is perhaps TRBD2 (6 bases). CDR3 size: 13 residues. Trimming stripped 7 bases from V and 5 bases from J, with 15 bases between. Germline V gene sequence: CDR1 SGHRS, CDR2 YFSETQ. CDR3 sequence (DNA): TGCGCCAGCCGGTCGGGGGATAGGGAGACCCAGTACTTC. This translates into CASRSGDRETQYF.

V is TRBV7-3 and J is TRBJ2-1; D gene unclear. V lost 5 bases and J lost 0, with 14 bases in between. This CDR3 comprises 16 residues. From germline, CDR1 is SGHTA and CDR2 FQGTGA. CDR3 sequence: CASSPSGPSSYNEQFF. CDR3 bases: TGTGCCAGCAGCCCATCAGGCCCTAGCTCCTACAATGAGCAGTTCTTC.

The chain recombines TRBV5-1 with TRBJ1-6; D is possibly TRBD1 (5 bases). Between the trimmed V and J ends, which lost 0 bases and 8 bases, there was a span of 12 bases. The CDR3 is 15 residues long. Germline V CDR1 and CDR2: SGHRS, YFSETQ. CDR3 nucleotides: TGCGCCAGCAGCTTGGGCGCAGGGTTCGATTCACCCCTCCACTTT. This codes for CASSLGAGFDSPLHF.

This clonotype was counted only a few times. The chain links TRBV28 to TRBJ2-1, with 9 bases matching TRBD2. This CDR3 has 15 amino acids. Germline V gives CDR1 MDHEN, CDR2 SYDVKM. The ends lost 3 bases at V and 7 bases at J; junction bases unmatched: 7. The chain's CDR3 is CASSFYAGGDNEQFF. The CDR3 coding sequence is TGTGCCAGCAGTTTTTATGCGGGAGGGGATAATGAGCAGTTCTTC.

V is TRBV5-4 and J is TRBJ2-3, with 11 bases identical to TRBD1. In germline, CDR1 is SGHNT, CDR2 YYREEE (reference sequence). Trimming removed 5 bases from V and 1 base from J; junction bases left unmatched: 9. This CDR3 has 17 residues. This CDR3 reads CASRRSPGQGGTDTQYF. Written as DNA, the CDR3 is TGTGCCAGCAGACGTAGCCCGGGACAGGGGGGCACAGATACGCAGTATTTT.

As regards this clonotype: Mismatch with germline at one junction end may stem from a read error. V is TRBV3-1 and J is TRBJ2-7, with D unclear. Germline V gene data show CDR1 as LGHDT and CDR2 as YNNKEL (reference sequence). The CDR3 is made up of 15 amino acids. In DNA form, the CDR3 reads TGTGCCAGCACCCAAGATCAGGCGAACACGAACCAGCAGTACTTC. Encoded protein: CASTQDQANTNQQYF.

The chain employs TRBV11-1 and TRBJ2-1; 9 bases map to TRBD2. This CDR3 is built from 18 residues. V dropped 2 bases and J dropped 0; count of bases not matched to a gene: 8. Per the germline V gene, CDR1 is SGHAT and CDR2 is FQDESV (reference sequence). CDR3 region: CASSLSGGPGSSYNEQFF. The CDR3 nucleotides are TGTGCCAGCAGCTTAAGCGGGGGGCCCGGGAGCTCCTACAATGAGCAGTTCTTC.

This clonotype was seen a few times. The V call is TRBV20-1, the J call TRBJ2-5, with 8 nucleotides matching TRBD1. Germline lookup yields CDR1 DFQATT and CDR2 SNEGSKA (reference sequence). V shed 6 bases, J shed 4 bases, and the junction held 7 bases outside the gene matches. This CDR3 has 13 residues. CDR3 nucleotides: TGCAGTGCACCAGACAGGGGTGGAGAGACCCAGTACTTC. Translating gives CSAPDRGGETQYF.